This T cell receptor beta chain was recovered during a study of T cell responses to AZD1222 COVID-19 vaccine. Germline V gene lookup returns CDR1 MDHEN and CDR2 SYDVKM. This CDR3 spans 15 amino acids. J gave up 4 bases and V 5 bases, and 6 bases lay outside the gene matches. This clone came up a few times. Assay used: immunoSEQ multiplex PCR; TCRdb lists only in-frame clones, some missing. Here the sample spans over 100,000 clones, approximately 93% being singletons. This chain connects TRBV28 to TRBJ1-2, with TRBD1 identical over 11 bases. The clonotype originates from an adult in good health. The sample was peripheral blood, taken on day 0 of AZD1222 vaccination. In DNA form, the CDR3 reads TGTGCCAGCAGTCCCGGACAGGGGGCGGTCTATGGCTACACCTTC. Its protein product is CASSPGQGAVYGYTF.